This TCR beta chain was sequenced for a study of post-analysis software for immune sequencing data. Overall study: Relapsing-remitting, secondary progressive and progressive-relapsing multiple sclerosis were all included among the disease courses. General study points: Under F measure analysis, samples from one preparation batch co-clustered strongly. Diversity measured as normalized Chao1 was significantly lower in multiple sclerosis patients than in controls.

This clonotype was observed a few times. The target antigen is unknown. Unique molecular identifiers were carried by the TCR beta cDNA libraries. In TCRdb, the PCR reads were re-called with MiXCR into one record per CDR3 protein. The data contain roughly 620,000 distinct CDR3 sequences, about 44% of them singletons. This TCR was recovered from a girl under 18 with multiple sclerosis. The sequenced material came from blood.

The CDR3 is CASSLFRGSSGANVLTF. The CDR3 DNA sequence: TGTGCCAGCAGCTTATTTCGGGGAAGCTCTGGGGCCAACGTCCTGACTTTC. The V and J genes are TRBV7-8 and TRBJ2-6; D possibly corresponds to TRBD2 (5 bases). The CDR3 length is 17 residues. CDR1 SGHVS and CDR2 FQNEAQ come from the germline V gene. Trimming removed 2 bases from V and 0 bases from J, with 11 bases in between.